This record looks at one T cell receptor beta chain sequence and its context. This record belongs to a study of cytomegalovirus exposure and HLA in healthy donors. Data came from immunoSEQ multiplex PCR; TCRdb stores just in-frame clones and leaves some out. The data contain about 190,000 clones, roughly 80% of them singletons. Germline CDR1 MNHEY, CDR2 SVGAGI. V lost 5 bases and J lost 4, with 15 bases in between. This CDR3 comprises 15 residues. The donors were members of the roughly 120-subject validation cohort (separate from the approximately 670-subject first cohort). The chain links TRBV6-5 to TRBJ1-5; D not resolved. The material sequenced was PBMCs. The sequence was collected from a man in his late teens or twenties in good health and CMV-seropositive. The CDR3 nucleotides are TGTGCCAGCAGTCCGGACTCTCTCCCAAATCAGCCCCAGCATTTT. Translating gives CASSPDSLPNQPQHF.